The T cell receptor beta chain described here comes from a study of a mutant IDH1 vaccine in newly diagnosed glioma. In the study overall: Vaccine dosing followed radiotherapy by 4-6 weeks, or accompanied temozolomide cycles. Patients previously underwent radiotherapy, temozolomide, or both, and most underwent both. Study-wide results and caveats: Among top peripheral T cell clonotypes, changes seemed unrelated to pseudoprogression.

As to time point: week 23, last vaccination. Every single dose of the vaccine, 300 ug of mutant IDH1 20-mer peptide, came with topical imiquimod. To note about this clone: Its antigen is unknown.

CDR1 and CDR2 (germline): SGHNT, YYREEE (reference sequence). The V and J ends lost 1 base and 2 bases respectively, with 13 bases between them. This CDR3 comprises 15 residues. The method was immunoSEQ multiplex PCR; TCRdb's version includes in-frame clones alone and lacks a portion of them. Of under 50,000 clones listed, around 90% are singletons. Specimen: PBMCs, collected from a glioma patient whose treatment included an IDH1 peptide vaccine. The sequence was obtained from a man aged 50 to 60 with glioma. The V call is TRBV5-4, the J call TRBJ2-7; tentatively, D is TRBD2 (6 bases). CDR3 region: CASSLSPGEAYEQYF. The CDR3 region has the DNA TGTGCCAGCAGCTTGTCTCCGGGGGAAGCCTACGAGCAGTACTTC.